The T cell receptor (delta chain) under discussion was sequenced for a study of Vδ1+ human thymocytes. Study results and caveats: In the thymus, TRG and TRD repertoires looked highly polyclonal with Gaussian CDR3 lengths.

Extracted RNA was reverse transcribed into cDNA. The CDR3 regions were amplified by multiplex PCR from V-gene primers to a constant-region primer. TCRdb ran CATT on the multiplex PCR reads. The sample comprises some 54,000 delta-chain clones, approximately 15% of which are singletons, and 0.5% rests with the top ten. CDR1 is TSWWSYY, CDR2 QGS, per germline. The CDR3 length is 19 residues. The trim removed 4 bases at V and 3 bases at J, leaving 18 bases unmatched. To note about this clone: Its specificity is not known.

Sequencing used Vdelta1+ gamma-delta thymocytes from the thymus. As for subset: FACS-sorted CD3+ TCRalphabeta- TCRVdelta1+ TCRVdelta2- thymocytes. The rearrangement joins TRDV1 to TRDJ1; 9 bases align to TRDD3. The sequence was obtained from a boy younger than two who had congenital heart surgery. The CDR3 bases are TGTGCTCTTGGGGCCAACAGTTCCTACCGGGGGATACTCTCCGATAAACTCATCTTT. It codes for CALGANSSYRGILSDKLIF.